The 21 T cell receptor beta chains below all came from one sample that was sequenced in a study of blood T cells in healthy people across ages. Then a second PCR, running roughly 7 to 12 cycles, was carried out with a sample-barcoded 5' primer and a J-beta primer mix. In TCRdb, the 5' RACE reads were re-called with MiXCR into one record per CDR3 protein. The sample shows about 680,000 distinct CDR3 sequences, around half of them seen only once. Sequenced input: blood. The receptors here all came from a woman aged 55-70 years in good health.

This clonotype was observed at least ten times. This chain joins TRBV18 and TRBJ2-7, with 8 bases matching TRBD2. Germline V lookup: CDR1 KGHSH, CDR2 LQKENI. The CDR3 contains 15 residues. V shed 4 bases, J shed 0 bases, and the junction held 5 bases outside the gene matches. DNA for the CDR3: TGTGCCAGCTCACGTGCGGGAGGCAACTCCTACGAGCAGTACTTC. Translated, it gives CASSRAGGNSYEQYF.

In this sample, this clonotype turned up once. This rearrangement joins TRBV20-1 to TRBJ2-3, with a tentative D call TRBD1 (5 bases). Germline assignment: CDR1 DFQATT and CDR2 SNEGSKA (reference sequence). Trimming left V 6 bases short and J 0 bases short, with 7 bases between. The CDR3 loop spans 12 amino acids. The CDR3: CSAQGSTDTQYF. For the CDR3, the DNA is TGCAGTGCGCAGGGAAGCACAGATACGCAGTATTTT.

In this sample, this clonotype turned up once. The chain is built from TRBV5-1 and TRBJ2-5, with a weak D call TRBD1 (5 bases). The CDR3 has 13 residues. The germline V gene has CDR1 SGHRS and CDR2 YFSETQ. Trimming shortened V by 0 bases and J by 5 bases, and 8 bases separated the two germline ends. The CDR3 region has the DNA TGCGCCAGCAGCTTGGGACAGCATGAGACCCAGTACTTC. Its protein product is CASSLGQHETQYF.

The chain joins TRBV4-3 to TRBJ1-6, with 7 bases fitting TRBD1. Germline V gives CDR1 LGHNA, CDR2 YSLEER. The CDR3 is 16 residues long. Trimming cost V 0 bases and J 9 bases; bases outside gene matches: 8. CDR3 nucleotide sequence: TGCGCCAGCAGCCAAGATAAGGGGGCAAGCGGTTCACCCCTCCACTTT. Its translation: CASSQDKGASGSPLHF.

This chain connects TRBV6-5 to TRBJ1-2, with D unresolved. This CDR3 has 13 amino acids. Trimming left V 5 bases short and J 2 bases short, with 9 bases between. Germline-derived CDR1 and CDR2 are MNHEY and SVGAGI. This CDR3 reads CASSDNTNYGYTF. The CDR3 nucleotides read TGTGCCAGCAGTGATAACACCAACTATGGCTACACCTTC.

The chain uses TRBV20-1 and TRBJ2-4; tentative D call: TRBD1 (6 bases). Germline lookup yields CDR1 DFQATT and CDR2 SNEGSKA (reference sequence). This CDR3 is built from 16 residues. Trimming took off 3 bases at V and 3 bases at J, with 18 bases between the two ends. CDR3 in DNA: TGCAGTGCTAGCGTAACAGGGAGATTAGGCAAAAACATTCAGTACTTC. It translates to CSASVTGRLGKNIQYF.

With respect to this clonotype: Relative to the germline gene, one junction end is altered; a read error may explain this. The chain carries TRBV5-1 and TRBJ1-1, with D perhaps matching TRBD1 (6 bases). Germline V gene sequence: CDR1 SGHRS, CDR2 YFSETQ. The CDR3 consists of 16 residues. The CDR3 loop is CASSPIQGLWNTEAFF. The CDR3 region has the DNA TGCGCCAGCAGCCCTATACAGGGTCTCTGGAACACTGAGGCTTTCTTT.

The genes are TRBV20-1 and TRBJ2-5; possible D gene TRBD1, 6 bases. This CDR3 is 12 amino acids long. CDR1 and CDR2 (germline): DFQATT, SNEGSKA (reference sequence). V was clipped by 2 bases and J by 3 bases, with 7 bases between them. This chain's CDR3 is CSARKGEETQYF. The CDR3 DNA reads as TGCAGTGCTAGAAAGGGGGAAGAGACCCAGTACTTC.

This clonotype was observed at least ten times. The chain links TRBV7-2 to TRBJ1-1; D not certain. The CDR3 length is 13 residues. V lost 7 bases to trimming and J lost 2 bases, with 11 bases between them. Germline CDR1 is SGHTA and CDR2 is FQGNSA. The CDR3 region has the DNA TGTGCCAGCAAGATACAAAGCAACACTGAAGCTTTCTTT. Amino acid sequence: CASKIQSNTEAFF.

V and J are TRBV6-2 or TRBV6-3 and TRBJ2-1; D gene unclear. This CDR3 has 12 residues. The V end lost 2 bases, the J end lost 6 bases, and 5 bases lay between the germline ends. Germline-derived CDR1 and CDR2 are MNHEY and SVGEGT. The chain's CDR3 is CASSYPPNEQFF. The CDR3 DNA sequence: TGTGCCAGCAGTTACCCGCCCAATGAGCAGTTCTTC.

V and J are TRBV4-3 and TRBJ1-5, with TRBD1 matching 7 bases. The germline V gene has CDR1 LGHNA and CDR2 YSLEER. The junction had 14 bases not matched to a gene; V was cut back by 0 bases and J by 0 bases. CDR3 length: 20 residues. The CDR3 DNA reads TGCGCCAGCAGCCAAGAACTTCAGACGGGGACAGCCTATAGCAATCAGCCCCAGCATTTT. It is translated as CASSQELQTGTAYSNQPQHF.

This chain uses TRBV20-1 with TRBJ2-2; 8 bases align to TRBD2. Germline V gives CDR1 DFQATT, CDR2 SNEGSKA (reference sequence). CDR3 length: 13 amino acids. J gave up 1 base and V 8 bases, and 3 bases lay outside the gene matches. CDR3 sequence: CSPLAVNTGELFF. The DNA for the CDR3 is TGCAGTCCACTAGCGGTGAACACCGGGGAGCTGTTTTTT.

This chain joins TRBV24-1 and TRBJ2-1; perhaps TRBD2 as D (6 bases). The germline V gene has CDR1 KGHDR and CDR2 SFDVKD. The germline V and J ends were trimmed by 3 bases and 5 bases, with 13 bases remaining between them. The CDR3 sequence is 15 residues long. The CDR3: CATSDPRTGDNEQFF. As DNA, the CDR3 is TGTGCCACCAGTGATCCCCGGACGGGGGACAATGAGCAGTTCTTC.

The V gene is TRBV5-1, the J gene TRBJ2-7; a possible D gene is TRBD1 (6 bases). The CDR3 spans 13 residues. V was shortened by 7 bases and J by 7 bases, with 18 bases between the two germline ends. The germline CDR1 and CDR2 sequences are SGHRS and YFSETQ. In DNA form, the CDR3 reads TGCGCCAGCCAAAGGGTCGGGGACAATGAGCAGTACTTC. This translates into CASQRVGDNEQYF. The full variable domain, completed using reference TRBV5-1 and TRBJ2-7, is KAGVTQTPRYLIKTRGQQVTLSCSPISGHRSVSWYQQTPGQGLQFLFEYFSETQRNKGNFPGRFSGRQFSNSRSEMNVSTLELGDSALYLCASQRVGDNEQYFGPGTRLTVT.

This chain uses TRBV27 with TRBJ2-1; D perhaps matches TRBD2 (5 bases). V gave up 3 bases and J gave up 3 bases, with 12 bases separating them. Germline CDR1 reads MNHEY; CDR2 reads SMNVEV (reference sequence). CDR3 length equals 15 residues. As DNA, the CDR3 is TGTGCCAGCAGTTTTATAAGCGGAGGCTACAATGAGCAGTTCTTC. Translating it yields CASSFISGGYNEQFF.

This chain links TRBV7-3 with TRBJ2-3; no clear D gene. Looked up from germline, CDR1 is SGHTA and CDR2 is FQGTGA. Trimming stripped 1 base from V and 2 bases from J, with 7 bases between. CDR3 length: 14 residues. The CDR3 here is CASSLNYYTDTQYF. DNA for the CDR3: TGTGCCAGCAGCTTAAACTATTACACAGATACGCAGTATTTT.

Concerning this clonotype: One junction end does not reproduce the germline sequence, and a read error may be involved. This CDR3 reads CAGRQGQGGEAFF. CDR3 bases: TGTGCCGGCAGGCAAGGACAGGGAGGTGAAGCTTTCTTT. The gene calls are TRBV7-9 and TRBJ1-1; 8 bases are shared with TRBD1. There are 13 residues in the CDR3. The germline V gene has CDR1 SEHNR and CDR2 FQNEAQ (reference sequence).

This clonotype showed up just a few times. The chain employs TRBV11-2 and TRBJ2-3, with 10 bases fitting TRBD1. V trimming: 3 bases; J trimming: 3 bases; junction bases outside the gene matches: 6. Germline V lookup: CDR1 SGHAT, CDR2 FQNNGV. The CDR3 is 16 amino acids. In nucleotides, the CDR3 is TGTGCCAGCAGCTTCGGGACAGGGGTATTGACAGATACGCAGTATTTT. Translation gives CASSFGTGVLTDTQYF.

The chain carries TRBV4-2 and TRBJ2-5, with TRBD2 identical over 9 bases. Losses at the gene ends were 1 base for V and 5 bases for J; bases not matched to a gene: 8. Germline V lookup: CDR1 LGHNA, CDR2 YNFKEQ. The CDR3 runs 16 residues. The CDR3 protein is CASSQASSGSYETQYF. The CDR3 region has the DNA TGTGCCAGCAGCCAAGCGAGTAGCGGGAGTTATGAGACCCAGTACTTC.

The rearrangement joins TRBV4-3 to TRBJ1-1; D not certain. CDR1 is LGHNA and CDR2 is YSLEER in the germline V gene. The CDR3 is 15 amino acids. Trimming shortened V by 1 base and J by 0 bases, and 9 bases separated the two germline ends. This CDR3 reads CASSQGLRLNTEAFF. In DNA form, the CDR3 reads TGCGCCAGCAGCCAAGGGCTGAGATTGAACACTGAAGCTTTCTTT.

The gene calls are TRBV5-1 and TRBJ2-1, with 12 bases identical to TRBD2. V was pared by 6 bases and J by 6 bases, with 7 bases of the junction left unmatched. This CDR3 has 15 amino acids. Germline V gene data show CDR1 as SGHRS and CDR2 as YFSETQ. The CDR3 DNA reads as TGCGCCAGCAAGGCCCTGACTAGCGGGAGCAATGAGCAGTTCTTC. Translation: CASKALTSGSNEQFF. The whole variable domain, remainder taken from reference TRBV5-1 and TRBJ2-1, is KAGVTQTPRYLIKTRGQQVTLSCSPISGHRSVSWYQQTPGQGLQFLFEYFSETQRNKGNFPGRFSGRQFSNSRSEMNVSTLELGDSALYLCASKALTSGSNEQFFGPGTRLTVL.